This TCR beta chain derives from a study of cytomegalovirus exposure and HLA in healthy donors. In the study overall: Clustering assigned 70% to 90% of the approximately 430 genotyped donors to the Caucasian-associated ancestry cluster. Overall study results and limits: Reports state that TCR beta sequences accurately predicted most subjects' HLA-A and HLA-B alleles. The authors later found TCR association rates varying by HLA locus, with DRB1 most and HLA-C fewest. In an earlier analysis, most TCR beta V segments were productive about 87% or about 30% of the time.

With respect to this clone: Its antigen is unidentified.

Use of 60 Vbeta and 13 Jbeta primers characterized the PCR. Sequenced by immunoSEQ multiplex PCR; TCRdb stores in-frame clones only, minus some. The sample has more than 95,000 clones; around 77% are singletons. Germline-derived CDR1 and CDR2 are LNHNV and YYDKDF (reference sequence). The CDR3 spans 14 residues. V was shortened by 5 bases and J by 2 bases, with 13 bases between the two germline ends. The chain recombines TRBV15 with TRBJ2-7; D is unresolved. The receptor was isolated from a woman aged 40 to 50 in good health and CMV-seropositive. The sample taken for sequencing was PBMCs. CDR3 amino acids: CATSATELPYEQYF. In DNA, the CDR3 is TGTGCCACCAGCGCCACCGAACTCCCCTACGAGCAGTACTTC.